This section outlines one T cell receptor (beta chain) sequence together with its context. As originally analysed: For nucleated cells, counts were estimated from reference gene primer amplification. This table comes from immunoSEQ multiplex PCR, and its TCRdb copy is limited to in-frame clones, with some not included. The V and J calls and clone size were taken over from that table, and D and trimming were inferred from the DNA. The sample records about 110,000 clones, 75% to 85% being singletons. The CDR3 length is 15 residues. Trimming removed 3 bases at V and 1 base at J, with 12 bases between. Germline assignment: CDR1 LGHDT and CDR2 YNNKEL (reference sequence). This sample stems from a study of blood T cell repertoires in COVID-19. Study details: Nucleic acid was either cDNA or gDNA, and it came from T cells, B-cell-depleted T cells, or PBMCs.

This sequence originates from a man aged 65-85 years with acute or convalescent COVID-19. The chain uses TRBV3-1 (or the pseudogene TRBV3-2) and TRBJ1-1; a possible D gene is TRBD1 (6 bases). Specimen: peripheral blood. CDR3 in DNA: TGTGCCAGCAGCCAGGCAGGACAGCGGAACACTGAAGCTTTCTTT. It codes for CASSQAGQRNTEAFF.